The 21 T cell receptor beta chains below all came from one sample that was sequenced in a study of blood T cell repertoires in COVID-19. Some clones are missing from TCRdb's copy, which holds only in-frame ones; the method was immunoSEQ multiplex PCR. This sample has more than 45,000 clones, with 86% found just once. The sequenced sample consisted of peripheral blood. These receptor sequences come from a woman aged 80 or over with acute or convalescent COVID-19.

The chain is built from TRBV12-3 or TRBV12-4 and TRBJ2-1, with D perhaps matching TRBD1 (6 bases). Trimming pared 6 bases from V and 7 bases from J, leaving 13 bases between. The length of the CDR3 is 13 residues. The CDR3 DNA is TGTGCCAGCAGACCGCCCACAGGGAATGAGCAGTTCTTC. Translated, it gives CASRPPTGNEQFF.

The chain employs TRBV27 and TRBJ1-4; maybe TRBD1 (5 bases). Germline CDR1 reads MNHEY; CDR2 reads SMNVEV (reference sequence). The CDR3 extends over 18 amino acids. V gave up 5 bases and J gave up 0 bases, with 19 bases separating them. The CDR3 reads CASSPGPLGGATNEKLFF. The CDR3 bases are TGTGCCAGCAGTCCTGGCCCTTTGGGGGGGGCAACTAATGAAAAACTGTTTTTT.

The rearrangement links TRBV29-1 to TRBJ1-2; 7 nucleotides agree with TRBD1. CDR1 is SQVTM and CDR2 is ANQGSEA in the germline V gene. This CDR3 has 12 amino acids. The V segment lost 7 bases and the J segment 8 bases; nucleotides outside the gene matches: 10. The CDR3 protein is CSAGDSPPGYTF. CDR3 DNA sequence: TGCAGCGCTGGGGACAGCCCCCCGGGCTACACCTTC.

CDR3 amino acids: CASGLSWETQYF. The CDR3 DNA reads as TGTGCCAGCGGACTAAGTTGGGAGACCCAGTACTTC. The chain links TRBV2 to TRBJ2-5, with D tentatively TRBD2 (6 bases). V lost 8 bases to trimming and J lost 5 bases, with 12 bases between them. The V gene's germline CDR1 is SNHLY and CDR2 FYNNEI. The CDR3 consists of 12 residues. Variable domain in full (rest from reference TRBV2 and TRBJ2-5): EPEVTQTPSHQVTQMGQEVILRCVPISNHLYFYWYRQILGQKVEFLVSFYNNEISEKSEIFDDQFSVERPDGSNFTLKIRSTKLEDSAMYFCASGLSWETQYFGPGTRLLVL.

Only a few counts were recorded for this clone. The CDR3 nucleotides read TGTGCCAGCAGCCGTAGAGGCGGCTACACCTTC. Protein product: CASSRRGGYTF. This chain links TRBV3-1 (or the pseudogene TRBV3-2) with TRBJ1-2; D remains unclear. Trimming left V 4 bases short and J 8 bases short, with 8 bases between. Germline CDR1 LGHDT, CDR2 YNNKEL (reference sequence). CDR3 length equals 11 residues.

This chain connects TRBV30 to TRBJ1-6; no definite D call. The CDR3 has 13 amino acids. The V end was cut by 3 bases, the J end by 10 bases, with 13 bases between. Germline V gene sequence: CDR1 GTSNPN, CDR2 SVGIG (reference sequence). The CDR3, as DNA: TGTGCCTGGAGGGCAGGTCCGGGATCACCCCTCCACTTT. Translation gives CAWRAGPGSPLHF.

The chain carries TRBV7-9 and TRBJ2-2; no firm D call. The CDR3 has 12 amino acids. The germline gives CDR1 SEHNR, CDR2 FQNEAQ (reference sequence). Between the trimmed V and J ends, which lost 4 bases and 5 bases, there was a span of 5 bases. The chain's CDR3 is CASSYRTGELFF. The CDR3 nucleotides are TGTGCCAGCAGCTATCGGACCGGGGAGCTGTTTTTT.

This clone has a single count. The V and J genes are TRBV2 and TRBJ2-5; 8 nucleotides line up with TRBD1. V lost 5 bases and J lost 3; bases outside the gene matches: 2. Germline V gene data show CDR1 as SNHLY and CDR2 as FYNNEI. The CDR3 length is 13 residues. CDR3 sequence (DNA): TGTGCCAGCAGTCCGGACAGGGAAGAGACCCAGTACTTC. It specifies CASSPDREETQYF.

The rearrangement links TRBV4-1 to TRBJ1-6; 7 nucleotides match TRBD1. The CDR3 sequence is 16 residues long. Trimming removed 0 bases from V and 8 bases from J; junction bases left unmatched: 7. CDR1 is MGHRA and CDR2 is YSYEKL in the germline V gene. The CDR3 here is CASSQDGARGDSPLHF. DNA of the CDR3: TGCGCCAGCAGCCAAGATGGGGCCAGGGGGGATTCACCCCTCCACTTT.

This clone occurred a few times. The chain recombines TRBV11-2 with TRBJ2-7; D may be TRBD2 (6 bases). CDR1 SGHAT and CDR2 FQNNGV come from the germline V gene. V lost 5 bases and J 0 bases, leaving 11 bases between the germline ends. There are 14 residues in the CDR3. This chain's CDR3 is CASSPRRVSYEQYF. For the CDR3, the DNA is TGTGCCAGCAGCCCAAGGAGGGTCTCCTACGAGCAGTACTTC.

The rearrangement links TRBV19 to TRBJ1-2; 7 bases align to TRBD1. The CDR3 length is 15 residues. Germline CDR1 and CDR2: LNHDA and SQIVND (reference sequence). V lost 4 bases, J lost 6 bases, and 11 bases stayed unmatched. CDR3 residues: CASSTRGQLRNGYTF. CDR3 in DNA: TGTGCCAGTAGTACAAGGGGACAGCTAAGGAATGGCTACACCTTC.

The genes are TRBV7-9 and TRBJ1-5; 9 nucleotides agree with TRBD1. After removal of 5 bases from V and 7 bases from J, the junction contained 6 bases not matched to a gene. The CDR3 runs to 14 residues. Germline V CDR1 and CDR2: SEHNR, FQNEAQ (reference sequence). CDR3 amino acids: CASSAGQGKQPQHF. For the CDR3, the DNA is TGTGCCAGCAGCGCTGGACAGGGGAAGCAGCCCCAGCATTTT.

For the CDR3, the DNA is TGTGCCAGCAGCGAAACGGGACAGGGAGTCCTCTATGGCTACACCTTC. This gives the protein CASSETGQGVLYGYTF. The chain uses TRBV3-1 (or the pseudogene TRBV3-2) and TRBJ1-2; 9 bases agree with TRBD1. J gave up 4 bases and V 5 bases, and 11 bases lay outside the gene matches. The CDR3 covers 16 residues. Per the germline V gene, CDR1 is LGHDT and CDR2 is YNNKEL (reference sequence).

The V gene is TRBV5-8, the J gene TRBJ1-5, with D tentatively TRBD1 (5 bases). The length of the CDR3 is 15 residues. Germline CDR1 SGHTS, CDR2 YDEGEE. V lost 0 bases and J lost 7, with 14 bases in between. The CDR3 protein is CASSLGQGEGQPQHF. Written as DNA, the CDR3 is TGTGCCAGCAGCTTGGGGCAGGGCGAAGGGCAGCCCCAGCATTTT.

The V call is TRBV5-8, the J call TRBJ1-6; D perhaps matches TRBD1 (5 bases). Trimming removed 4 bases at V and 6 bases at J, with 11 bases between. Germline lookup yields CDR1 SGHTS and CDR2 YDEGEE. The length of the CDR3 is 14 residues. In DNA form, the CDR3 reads TGTGCCAGCAGCCTGGGACTGGGTAATTCACCCCTCCACTTT. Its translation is CASSLGLGNSPLHF.

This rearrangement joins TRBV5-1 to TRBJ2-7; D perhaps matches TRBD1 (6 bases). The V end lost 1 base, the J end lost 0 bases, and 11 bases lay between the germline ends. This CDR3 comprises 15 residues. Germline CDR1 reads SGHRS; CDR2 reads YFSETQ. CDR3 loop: CASSLSQGLSYEQYF. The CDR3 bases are TGCGCCAGCAGCTTGAGTCAGGGGCTCTCCTACGAGCAGTACTTC.

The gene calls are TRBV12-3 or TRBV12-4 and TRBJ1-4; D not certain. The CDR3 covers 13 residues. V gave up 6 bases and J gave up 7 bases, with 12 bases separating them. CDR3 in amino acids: CASRTTGSEKLFF. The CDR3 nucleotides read TGTGCCAGCAGGACGACGGGTTCTGAAAAACTGTTTTTT.

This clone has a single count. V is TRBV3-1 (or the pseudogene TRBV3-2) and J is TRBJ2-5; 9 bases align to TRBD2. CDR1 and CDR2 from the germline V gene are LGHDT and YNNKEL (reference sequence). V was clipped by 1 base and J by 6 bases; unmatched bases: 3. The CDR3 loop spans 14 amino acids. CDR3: CASSQASGGKTQYF. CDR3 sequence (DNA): TGTGCCAGCAGCCAAGCCAGCGGGGGGAAGACCCAGTACTTC.

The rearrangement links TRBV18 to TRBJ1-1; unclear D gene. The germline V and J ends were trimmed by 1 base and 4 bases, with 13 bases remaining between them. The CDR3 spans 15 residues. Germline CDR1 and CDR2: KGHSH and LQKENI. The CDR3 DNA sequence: TGTGCCAGCTCACCACGTGAAGTATCGGGCACTGAAGCTTTCTTT. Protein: CASSPREVSGTEAFF. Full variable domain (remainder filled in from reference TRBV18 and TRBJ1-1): NAGVMQNPRHLVRRRGQEARLRCSPMKGHSHVYWYRQLPEEGLKFMVYLQKENIIDESGMPKERFSAEFPKEGPSILRIQQVVRGDSAAYFCASSPREVSGTEAFFGQGTRLTVV.

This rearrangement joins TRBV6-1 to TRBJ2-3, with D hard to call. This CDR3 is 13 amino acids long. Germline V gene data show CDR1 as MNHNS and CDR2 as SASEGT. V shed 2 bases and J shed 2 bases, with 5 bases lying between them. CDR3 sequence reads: CASSEHFTDTQYF. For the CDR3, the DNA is TGTGCCAGCAGTGAACACTTCACAGATACGCAGTATTTT.

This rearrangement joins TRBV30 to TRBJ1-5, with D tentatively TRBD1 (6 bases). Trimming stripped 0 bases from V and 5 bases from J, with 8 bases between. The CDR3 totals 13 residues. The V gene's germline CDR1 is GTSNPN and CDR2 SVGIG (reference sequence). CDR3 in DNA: TGTGCCTGGAGTGTACCAGGGGATCAGCCCCAGCATTTT. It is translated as CAWSVPGDQPQHF. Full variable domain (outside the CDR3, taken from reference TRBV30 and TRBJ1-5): SQTIHQWPATLVQPVGSPLSLECTVEGTSNPNLYWYRQAAGRGLQLLFYSVGIGQISSEVPQNLSASRPQDRQFILSSKKLLLSDSGFYLCAWSVPGDQPQHFGDGTRLSIL.